The 29 T cell receptor beta chains listed next were all sequenced from one sample in a study of cytomegalovirus exposure and HLA in healthy donors. Generated by immunoSEQ multiplex PCR, the TCRdb table keeps only in-frame clones and is missing some. The sample lists around 230,000 clones, around 85% occurring once. The sequencing sample was made of PBMCs. The source of these receptors is a woman aged 25 to 45 in good health and CMV-seropositive.

The chain recombines TRBV2 with TRBJ2-7; TRBD1 matches 9 bases. The V and J ends lost 5 bases and 4 bases, in that order; junction bases with no gene match: 3. CDR3 length: 13 amino acids. Looked up from germline, CDR1 is SNHLY and CDR2 is FYNNEI. Here the CDR3 DNA reads TGTGCCAGCAGTTTAGGACAGGGGTACGAGCAGTACTTC. Amino acid sequence: CASSLGQGYEQYF.

The gene calls are TRBV5-4 and TRBJ2-7, with 10 bases matching TRBD2. Trimming took 0 bases from V and 3 from J; bases not matched to a gene: 3. CDR1 and CDR2 from the germline V gene are SGHNT and YYREEE (reference sequence). CDR3 length: 15 amino acids. CDR3 amino acids: CASSLASGSVYEQYF. The CDR3 region has the DNA TGTGCCAGCAGCTTGGCTAGCGGGAGCGTCTACGAGCAGTACTTC. Variable domain in full (rest from reference TRBV5-4 and TRBJ2-7): ETGVTQSPTHLIKTRGQQVTLRCSSQSGHNTVSWYQQALGQGPQFIFQYYREEENGRGNFPPRFSGLQFPNYSSELNVNALELDDSALYLCASSLASGSVYEQYFGPGTRLTVT.

The chain couples TRBV6-6 to TRBJ1-5; 10 nucleotides agree with TRBD1. CDR1 is MNHNY and CDR2 is SVGAGI in the germline V gene (reference sequence). J lost 3 bases, V lost 5 bases, and 4 bases had no gene match. The CDR3 sequence is 15 residues long. Here the CDR3 reads CASSPGQGNNQPQHF. CDR3 nucleotide sequence: TGTGCCAGCAGTCCGGGACAGGGGAACAATCAGCCCCAGCATTTT.

The chain joins TRBV6-5 to TRBJ2-1; D not certain. The V and J ends lost 2 bases and 5 bases respectively, with 10 bases between them. CDR1 is MNHEY and CDR2 is SVGAGI in the germline V gene. CDR3 size: 14 residues. The CDR3 nucleotides are TGTGCCAGCAGTTACCGTGGCTTACACAATGAGCAGTTCTTC. Translated: CASSYRGLHNEQFF.

The chain combines TRBV6-1 with TRBJ2-7; 8 bases match TRBD1. This CDR3 region has 14 residues. The germline V gene encodes CDR1 MNHNS and CDR2 SASEGT. Trimming removed 10 bases from V and 3 bases from J; junction bases left unmatched: 11. CDR3 nucleotide sequence: TGTGCCACCAATGAACAGGGGGTGGACTACGAGCAGTACTTC. Translated, it gives CATNEQGVDYEQYF.

The chain uses TRBV11-3 and TRBJ2-7, with a possible D match to TRBD2 (6 bases). Trimming stripped 2 bases from V and 4 bases from J, with 9 bases between. Germline CDR1 is SGHNT and CDR2 is YENEEA. CDR3 length equals 13 residues. The CDR3 DNA follows: TGTGCCAGCAGCTTAAATGGAGGGTACGAGCAGTACTTC. Translation: CASSLNGGYEQYF.

This clone was seen only a few times. The chain employs TRBV18 and TRBJ2-7; 10 nucleotides line up with TRBD2. The V gene end was trimmed by 5 bases and the J gene end by 5 bases; junction bases not matched to a gene: 9. The CDR3 has 15 amino acids. The V gene's germline CDR1 is KGHSH and CDR2 LQKENI. The CDR3 sequence: CASSRSSGSYDEQYF. DNA of the CDR3: TGTGCCAGCTCAAGATCTAGCGGGAGCTACGACGAGCAGTACTTC.

V usage is TRBV9 and J usage is TRBJ1-3, with D perhaps TRBD1 (5 bases). V was clipped by 4 bases and J by 4 bases, with 15 bases between them. Germline CDR1 reads SGDLS; CDR2 reads YYNGEE. This CDR3 has 15 amino acids. DNA of the CDR3: TGTGCCAGCAGCCTGCTGGGGCAGGCCGGAAACACCATATATTTT. This gives the protein CASSLLGQAGNTIYF. The whole variable domain, filled in from reference TRBV9 and TRBJ1-3, reads DSGVTQTPKHLITATGQRVTLRCSPRSGDLSVYWYQQSLDQGLQFLIQYYNGEERAKGNILERFSAQQFPDLHSELNLSSLELGDSALYFCASSLLGQAGNTIYFGEGSWLTVV.

This chain uses TRBV27 with TRBJ1-1, with unresolved D. Looked up from germline, CDR1 is MNHEY and CDR2 is SMNVEV (reference sequence). V was shortened by 2 bases and J by 7 bases, with 8 bases between the two germline ends. This CDR3 is built from 12 residues. The CDR3 region has the DNA TGTGCCAGCAGTTTACGGCGGGGTGAAGCTTTCTTT. Its translation is CASSLRRGEAFF.

J is TRBJ2-1 and V is TRBV6-6; 7 bases map to TRBD1. CDR3 length: 15 amino acids. The V and J ends lost 6 bases and 6 bases, in that order; junction bases with no gene match: 11. Germline CDR1 and CDR2: MNHNY and SVGAGI (reference sequence). The CDR3 here is CASRTGQAAGNEQFF. The CDR3 DNA is TGTGCCAGCAGGACAGGACAGGCGGCTGGCAATGAGCAGTTCTTC.

The J gene is TRBJ2-5, the V gene TRBV29-1; D not resolved. Germline lookup yields CDR1 SQVTM and CDR2 ANQGSEA. The CDR3 consists of 12 residues. CDR3 in DNA: TGCAGTACACGACGGGTCCAAGAGACCCAGTACTTC. Its translation: CSTRRVQETQYF.

V and J are TRBV28 and TRBJ1-1; maybe TRBD1 (5 bases). V was shortened by 5 bases and J by 1 base, with 8 bases between the two germline ends. The CDR3 runs to 13 residues. Germline CDR1 MDHEN, CDR2 SYDVKM. CDR3 protein: CASSPTENTEAFF. CDR3 nucleotide sequence: TGTGCCAGCAGTCCGACAGAGAACACTGAAGCTTTCTTT.

This sequence joins TRBV6-1 and TRBJ1-2; 7 nucleotides match TRBD1. Losses at the gene ends were 8 bases for V and 3 bases for J; bases not matched to a gene: 9. The CDR3 is 14 residues long. The germline CDR1 and CDR2 sequences are MNHNS and SASEGT. In DNA form, the CDR3 reads TGTGCCAGCGACCTCGGACAGGCCTACTATGGCTACACCTTC. Its translation: CASDLGQAYYGYTF.

The V gene is TRBV14, the J gene TRBJ1-1; D uncertain. Germline-derived CDR1 and CDR2 are SGHDN and FVKESK. The CDR3 loop spans 19 amino acids. Trimming shortened V by 2 bases and J by 0 bases, and 22 bases separated the two germline ends. CDR3 nucleotides: TGTGCCAGCAGCCAAAAGGTCCCTAGTGAGGGCTTTATGAACACTGAAGCTTTCTTT. Amino acid sequence: CASSQKVPSEGFMNTEAFF.

The gene calls are TRBV10-3 and TRBJ2-2, with TRBD1 matching 11 bases. The CDR3 has 18 residues. Germline V CDR1 and CDR2: ENHRY, SYGVKD. V trimming: 6 bases; J trimming: 1 base; junction bases outside the gene matches: 10. CDR3 coding DNA: TGTGCCATCAGATCATCCCCGGGACAGGGGGGGAACACCGGGGAGCTGTTTTTT. Translation: CAIRSSPGQGGNTGELFF.

The chain links TRBV4-2 to TRBJ2-2; TRBD2 matches at 7 bases. With V trimmed by 7 bases and J by 3 bases, 8 bases remained unmatched. This CDR3 contains 15 residues. Germline V CDR1 and CDR2: LGHNA, YNFKEQ. For the CDR3, the DNA is TGTGCCAGCACGCCACGTGGGGGGGACACCGGGGAGCTGTTTTTT. Translated: CASTPRGGDTGELFF.

J is TRBJ2-1 and V is TRBV7-9, with 14 bases aligning to TRBD2. From germline, CDR1 is SEHNR and CDR2 FQNEAQ (reference sequence). V gave up 5 bases and J gave up 7 bases; unmatched junction bases: 4. This CDR3 is built from 15 residues. The CDR3 reads CASSHGTSGSNEQFF. The CDR3 nucleotides read TGTGCCAGCAGCCACGGGACTAGCGGGAGTAATGAGCAGTTCTTC.

In this sample, this clone turned up a few times. This chain joins TRBV30 and TRBJ1-5; weak D call: TRBD1 (6 bases). CDR3 length equals 14 residues. The germline V and J ends were trimmed by 3 bases and 6 bases, with 15 bases remaining between them. From germline, CDR1 is GTSNPN and CDR2 SVGIG (reference sequence). CDR3 sequence: CAWSSLTGSQPQHF. The CDR3 DNA is TGTGCCTGGAGCTCCCTAACAGGGAGTCAGCCCCAGCATTTT.

The chain recombines TRBV28 with TRBJ2-7; D may be TRBD1 (6 bases). The CDR3 loop spans 16 amino acids. Germline-derived CDR1 and CDR2 are MDHEN and SYDVKM. V shed 3 bases and J shed 2 bases, with 17 bases lying between them. The CDR3 region is CASSLSPRDKTYEQYF. DNA for the CDR3: TGTGCCAGCAGTTTGTCTCCCCGGGACAAGACCTACGAGCAGTACTTC.

The chain links TRBV29-1 to TRBJ2-1, with 7 bases fitting TRBD1. CDR1 SQVTM and CDR2 ANQGSEA come from the germline V gene. Trimming took 5 bases from V and 5 from J; bases not matched to a gene: 6. The CDR3 has 13 amino acids. CDR3 loop: CSVCDRVNNEQFF. The CDR3 DNA sequence: TGCAGCGTTTGTGACAGGGTTAACAATGAGCAGTTCTTC.

The rearrangement joins TRBV28 to TRBJ1-5; 10 positions match TRBD1. The CDR3 totals 15 residues. Germline loops: CDR1 MDHEN, CDR2 SYDVKM. V trimming: 7 bases; J trimming: 7 bases; junction bases outside the gene matches: 10. The DNA for the CDR3 is TGTGCCAGCATGGACGCGGACAGGGGGGAGCAGCCCCAGCATTTT. Encoded protein: CASMDADRGEQPQHF.

The V gene is TRBV19, the J gene TRBJ1-5; TRBD1 matches 10 bases. Per the germline V gene, CDR1 is LNHDA and CDR2 is SQIVND (reference sequence). With V trimmed by 8 bases and J by 0 bases, 4 bases remained unmatched. This CDR3 is 15 amino acids long. The CDR3 spells CASGDRGYSNQPQHF. CDR3 sequence (DNA): TGTGCCAGTGGGGACAGGGGTTATAGCAATCAGCCCCAGCATTTT.

This rearrangement joins TRBV30 to TRBJ1-1; no definite D call. Germline-derived CDR1 and CDR2 are GTSNPN and SVGIG (reference sequence). The length of the CDR3 is 14 residues. Trimming pared 1 base from V and 1 base from J, leaving 10 bases between. The CDR3 region has the DNA TGTGCCTGGAGTGGCCTGACACCGAACACTGAAGCTTTCTTT. Its translation is CAWSGLTPNTEAFF.

This chain joins TRBV6-6 and TRBJ2-7, with D possibly being TRBD2 (6 bases). CDR1 MNHNY and CDR2 SVGAGI come from the germline V gene (reference sequence). The V end was cut by 4 bases, the J end by 3 bases, with 13 bases between. The CDR3 consists of 14 residues. CDR3 region: CASSFGGWDYEQYF. DNA of the CDR3: TGTGCCAGCAGTTTTGGGGGGTGGGACTACGAGCAGTACTTC.

This chain joins TRBV15 and TRBJ2-5; D remains ambiguous. The V gene's germline CDR1 is LNHNV and CDR2 YYDKDF (reference sequence). This CDR3 region has 13 residues. Trimming took off 1 base at V and 5 bases at J, with 8 bases between the two ends. Here the CDR3 reads CATSRVAQETQYF. The CDR3 nucleotides read TGTGCCACCAGCAGAGTCGCCCAGGAGACCCAGTACTTC.

This chain links TRBV5-1 with TRBJ2-3, with 8 positions matching TRBD2. Germline-derived CDR1 and CDR2 are SGHRS and YFSETQ. CDR3 length equals 14 residues. J gave up 2 bases and V 4 bases, and 3 bases lay outside the gene matches. The CDR3: CASSRGGVTDTQYF. The CDR3 DNA sequence: TGCGCCAGCAGCCGGGGGGGGGTCACAGATACGCAGTATTTT.

The V gene is TRBV28, the J gene TRBJ2-7, with 10 bases lining up with TRBD1. CDR1 and CDR2 from the germline V gene are MDHEN and SYDVKM. The CDR3 consists of 16 residues. The V and J ends lost 6 bases and 3 bases, in that order; junction bases with no gene match: 11. DNA for the CDR3: TGTGCCAGCAGATTCGGAGGGGGACAGGGGATCTACGAGCAGTACTTC. This sequence encodes CASRFGGGQGIYEQYF. The whole variable domain, filled in from reference TRBV28 and TRBJ2-7, reads DVKVTQSSRYLVKRTGEKVFLECVQDMDHENMFWYRQDPGLGLRLIYFSYDVKMKEKGDIPEGYSVSREKKERFSLILESASTNQTSMYLCASRFGGGQGIYEQYFGPGTRLTVT.

V is TRBV19 and J is TRBJ2-1; 10 bases map to TRBD2. Germline-derived CDR1 and CDR2 are LNHDA and SQIVND (reference sequence). With 9 bases clipped from V and 2 bases from J, the junction kept 7 bases outside the gene matches. The CDR3 runs 15 residues. CDR3 in amino acids: CASQSGRATYNEQFF. DNA of the CDR3: TGTGCCAGCCAGAGCGGGAGGGCAACCTACAATGAGCAGTTCTTC.

This clone was counted only a few times. The V gene is TRBV28, the J gene TRBJ1-2, with 7 bases that match TRBD1. The V gene end was trimmed by 6 bases and the J gene end by 4 bases; junction bases not matched to a gene: 8. Per germline, CDR1 MDHEN and CDR2 SYDVKM. The CDR3 runs 14 residues. The CDR3 loop reads CASREGQHRYGYTF. The DNA for the CDR3 is TGTGCCAGCAGGGAGGGACAGCATCGCTATGGCTACACCTTC.